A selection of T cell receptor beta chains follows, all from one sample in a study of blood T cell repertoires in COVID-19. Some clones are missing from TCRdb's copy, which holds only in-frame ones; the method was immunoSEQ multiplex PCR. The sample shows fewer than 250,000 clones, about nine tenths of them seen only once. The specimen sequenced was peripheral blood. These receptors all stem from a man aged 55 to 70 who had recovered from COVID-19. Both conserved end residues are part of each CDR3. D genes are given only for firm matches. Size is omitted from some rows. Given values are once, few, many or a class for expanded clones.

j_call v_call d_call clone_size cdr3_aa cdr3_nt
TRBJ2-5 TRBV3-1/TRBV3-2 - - CASSQVGTGFVMEETQYF TGTGCCAGCAGCCAAGTTGGCACAGGTTTTGTCATGGAAGAGACCCAGTACTTC
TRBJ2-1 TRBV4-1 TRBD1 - CASSREMGQGREQFF TGCGCCAGCAGCCGCGAAATGGGACAGGGTCGAGAGCAGTTCTTC
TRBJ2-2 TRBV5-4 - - CASSSPGNTGELFF TGTGCCAGCAGCTCCCCCGGGAACACCGGGGAGCTGTTTTTT
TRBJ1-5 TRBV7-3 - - CASSLSGGEGQPQHF TGTGCCAGCAGCTTATCGGGGGGCGAGGGTCAGCCCCAGCATTTT
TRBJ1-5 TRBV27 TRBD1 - CASSLQGGQPQHF TGTGCCAGCAGTCTCCAGGGGGGACAGCCCCAGCATTTT
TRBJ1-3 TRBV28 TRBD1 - CASSRGQGSPGNTIYF TGTGCCAGCAGTAGGGGACAGGGGTCACCAGGAAACACCATATATTTT
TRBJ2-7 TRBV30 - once CAWSGQDYEQYF TGTGCCTGGAGTGGGCAGGACTACGAGCAGTACTTC
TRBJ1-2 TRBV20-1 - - CSASVQAAYYGYTF TGCAGTGCTAGTGTACAGGCGGCTTACTATGGCTACACCTTC
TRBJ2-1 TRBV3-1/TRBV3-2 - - CASSLTGGLPYNEQFF TGTGCCAGCAGCTTAACAGGGGGACTACCCTACAATGAGCAGTTCTTC
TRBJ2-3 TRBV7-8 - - CASSLVQGGIGQYF TGTGCCAGCAGCTTAGTTCAGGGGGGCATAGGGCAGTATTTT
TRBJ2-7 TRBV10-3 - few CAIKTGPFSYEQYF TGTGCCATCAAAACAGGGCCTTTTTCCTACGAGCAGTACTTC
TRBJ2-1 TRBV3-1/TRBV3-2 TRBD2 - CASTQNSGRIFF TGTGCCAGCACCCAGAATAGCGGGAGAATTTTCTTC
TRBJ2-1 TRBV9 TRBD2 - CASSISGITYNEQFF TGTGCCAGCAGCATTAGCGGGATCACCTACAATGAGCAGTTCTTC
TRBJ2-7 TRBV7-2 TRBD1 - CASSLATGNSYEQYF TGTGCCAGCAGCTTAGCGACAGGGAACTCCTACGAGCAGTACTTC
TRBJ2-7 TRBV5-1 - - CASSLAGSYEQYF TGCGCCAGCAGCTTAGCAGGTTCCTACGAGCAGTACTTC
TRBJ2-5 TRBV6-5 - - CASSYSPDIRGETQYF TGTGCCAGCAGTTATTCGCCCGACATTAGAGGGGAGACCCAGTACTTC
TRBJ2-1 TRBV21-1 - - CASSKAIANRVNEQFF TGTGCCAGCAGCAAGGCGATAGCAAATCGAGTCAATGAGCAGTTCTTC
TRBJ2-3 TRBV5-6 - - CASSLEGGAGSTDTQYF TGTGCCAGCAGCTTGGAGGGGGGAGCGGGAAGCACAGATACGCAGTATTTT
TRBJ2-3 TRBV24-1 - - CAAGSPPTQYF TGTGCCGCGGGGTCCCCGCCTACGCAGTATTTT
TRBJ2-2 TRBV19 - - CASSIDPRMTGELFF TGTGCCAGTAGTATAGATCCCCGTATGACCGGGGAGCTGTTTTTT
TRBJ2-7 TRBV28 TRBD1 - CASSPNPTGGGYEQYF TGTGCCAGCAGCCCTAATCCGACAGGGGGCGGGTACGAGCAGTATTTC
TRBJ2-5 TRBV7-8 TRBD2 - CASSLWTSGEETQYF TGTGCCAGCAGCTTATGGACTAGCGGGGAAGAGACCCAGTACTTC
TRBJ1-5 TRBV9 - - CASSVGVIGPQHF TGTGCCAGCAGCGTAGGAGTGATTGGGCCCCAGCATTTT
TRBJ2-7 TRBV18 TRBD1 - CASSSGPGGPYEQYF TGTGCCAGCTCATCGGGTCCAGGGGGTCCCTACGAGCAGTACTTC
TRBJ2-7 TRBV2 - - CASKIQGLGYEQYF TGTGCCAGCAAAATACAGGGTCTCGGCTACGAGCAGTACTTC
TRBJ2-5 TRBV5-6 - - CASSPGQAGTQYF TGTGCCAGCAGTCCCGGGCAGGCGGGGACCCAGTACTTC
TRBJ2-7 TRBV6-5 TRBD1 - CASRRDRVSYEQYF TGTGCCAGCAGGCGGGACAGGGTATCCTACGAGCAGTACTTC
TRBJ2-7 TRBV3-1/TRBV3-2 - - CASSHRTFHSYEQYF TGTGCCAGCAGTCACAGAACCTTCCACTCCTACGAGCAGTACTTC
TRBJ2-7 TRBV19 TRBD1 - CASSPRWMGTGGEQYF TGTGCCAGTAGTCCCCGATGGATGGGGACAGGGGGCGAGCAGTACTTC
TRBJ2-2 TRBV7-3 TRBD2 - CASSLYNAGGPGELFF TGTGCCAGCAGCTTGTATAATGCGGGAGGGCCCGGGGAGCTGTTTTTT
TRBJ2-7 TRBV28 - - CASSIGGASGEQYF TGTGCCAGCAGTATTGGGGGCGCGTCAGGCGAGCAGTACTTC
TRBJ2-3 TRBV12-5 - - CASGYTGITDTQYF TGTGCTAGTGGTTATACGGGAATCACAGATACGCAGTATTTT
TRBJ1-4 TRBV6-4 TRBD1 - CASRTGLANEKLFF TGTGCCAGCAGGACAGGGCTGGCTAATGAAAAACTGTTTTTT
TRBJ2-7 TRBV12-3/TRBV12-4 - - CASSLKGWGEQYF TGTGCCAGCAGTTTGAAGGGGTGGGGCGAGCAGTACTTC
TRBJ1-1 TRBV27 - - CASSFLGQNTEAFF TGTGCCAGCAGTTTCTTAGGACAGAACACTGAAGCTTTCTTT
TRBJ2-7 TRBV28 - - CASSLLSGELYEQYF TGTGCCAGCAGTTTGTTATCGGGAGAACTCTACGAGCAGTACTTC
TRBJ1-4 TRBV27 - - CASSPLGSANEKLFF TGTGCCAGCAGTCCGCTCGGGTCGGCTAATGAAAAACTGTTTTTT
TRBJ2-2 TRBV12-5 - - CASGLDPQNTGELFF TGTGCTAGTGGTTTGGATCCACAGAACACCGGGGAGCTGTTTTTT
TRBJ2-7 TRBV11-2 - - CASSLDGESEYYEQYF TGTGCCAGCAGCTTAGATGGCGAAAGCGAGTACTACGAGCAGTACTTC
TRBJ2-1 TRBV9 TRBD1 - CASSDDRGSYNEQFF TGTGCCAGCAGCGACGACAGGGGGTCCTACAATGAGCAGTTCTTC
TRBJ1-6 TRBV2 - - CATIPNPNSPLHF TGTGCCACCATCCCTAACCCCAATTCACCCCTCCACTTT
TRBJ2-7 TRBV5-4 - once CASSSTSSEEQYF TGTGCCAGCAGCTCAACTAGCTCAGAGGAGCAGTACTTC
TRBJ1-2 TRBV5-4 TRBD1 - CASSGGGSRYGYTF TGTGCCAGCAGCGGAGGGGGCTCGCGCTATGGCTACACCTTC
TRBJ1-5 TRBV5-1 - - CASSLDPDSSNQPQHF TGCGCCAGCAGCTTGGACCCGGACAGTAGCAATCAGCCCCAGCATTTT
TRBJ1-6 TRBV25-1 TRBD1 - CASSAGQGAVGSPLHF TGTGCCAGCAGTGCAGGACAGGGGGCAGTGGGTTCACCCCTCCACTTT
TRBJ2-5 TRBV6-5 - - CASSYSTASWETQYF TGTGCCAGCAGTTACTCGACAGCCTCGTGGGAGACCCAGTACTTC
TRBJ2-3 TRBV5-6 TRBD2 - CASSLLFGGVTDTQYF TGTGCCAGCAGCTTGCTTTTCGGGGGGGTTACAGATACGCAGTATTTT
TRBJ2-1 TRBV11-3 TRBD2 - CASSLAPGTSVHNEQFF TGTGCCAGCAGCTTAGCCCCCGGGACTAGCGTTCACAATGAGCAGTTCTTC
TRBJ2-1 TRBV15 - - CATSRVRPVGGAGEQFF TGTGCCACCAGCAGAGTCCGGCCGGTAGGGGGTGCAGGGGAGCAGTTCTTC
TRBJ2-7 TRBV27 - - CASSLLKDRRYF TGTGCCAGCAGTTTACTTAAGGACAGAAGGTACTTC
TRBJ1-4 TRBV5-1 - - CASSLGQGYEKLFF TGCGCCAGCAGCTTGGGGCAGGGATATGAAAAACTGTTTTTT
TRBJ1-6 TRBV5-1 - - CASSREAGNSPLHF TGCGCCAGCAGCCGGGAGGCTGGAAATTCACCCCTCCACTTT